The 32 T cell receptor beta chains listed next were all sequenced from one sample in a study of T cells after yellow fever vaccination (dated 2019 in TCRdb). The intended sense of this specimen's treatment or condition label: live attenuated yellow fever vaccine strain. Libraries were built with 5' RACE. The listed sequencing device is Illumina HiSeq 2500. TCRdb applied fastp at Q25 and MiXCR to the public reads, then kept only in-frame beta chains. One record per CDR3 amino acid sequence lists the most common genes and DNA. The sample table holds a few hundred thousand distinct CDR3 sequences, of which roughly 7% were seen once. 15% to 20% of the sample is held by the ten biggest clonotypes. The specimen was PBMCs, collected about 41 days after the first yellow fever vaccination. The receptors derive from a man between 18 and 29 years old who received the YFV17D yellow fever vaccine.

This clonotype was observed a few times. The chain joins TRBV7-6 to TRBJ2-3, with D perhaps assigned TRBD1 or TRBD2 (5 bases each). Looked up from germline, CDR1 is SGHVS and CDR2 is FNYEAQ. The CDR3 has 15 residues. Trimming cost V 2 bases and J 3 bases, with 12 bases left between them. The CDR3: CASSLSGARTDTQYF. The CDR3 nucleotides read TGTGCCAGCAGCTTATCCGGGGCCAGAACAGATACGCAGTATTTT. Using reference TRBV7-6 and TRBJ2-3 for the parts outside the CDR3, the full variable domain is GAGVSQSPRYKVTKRGQDVALRCDPISGHVSLYWYRQALGQGPEFLTYFNYEAQQDKSGLPNDRFSAERPEGSISTLTIQRTEQRDSAMYRCASSLSGARTDTQYFGPGTRLTVL.

Worth noting for this clonotype: A junction end diverges from the germline sequence, so it may reflect a read error. This chain links TRBV5-4 with TRBJ2-6, with D perhaps matching TRBD2 (6 bases). CDR1 and CDR2 from the germline V gene are SGHNT and YYREEE (reference sequence). The CDR3 loop spans 13 amino acids. CDR3 DNA sequence: TGTGCTAGCGGAATTGCTGGGGCCAACGTCCAGACTTTC. It is translated as CASGIAGANVQTF.

This clonotype was seen a handful of times. The CDR3 DNA reads as TGCAGTGCTAGAGATCCGGGGGCAACTAATGAAAAACTGTTTTTT. Protein: CSARDPGATNEKLFF. The chain couples TRBV20-1 to TRBJ1-4, with D perhaps TRBD1 (5 bases). Germline-derived CDR1 and CDR2 are DFQATT and SNEGSKA (reference sequence). This CDR3 has 15 amino acids. The ends were cut back, 0 bases at V and 0 bases at J, with 8 bases in the middle.

The chain recombines TRBV5-1 with TRBJ2-1; TRBD2 might be the D (5 bases). The CDR3 loop spans 15 amino acids. V shed 2 bases and J shed 4 bases, with 13 bases lying between them. Germline values: CDR1 SGHRS, CDR2 YFSETQ. This CDR3 reads CASSLRGMGYNEQFF. In DNA, the CDR3 is TGCGCCAGCAGCTTACGGGGTATGGGGTACAATGAGCAGTTCTTC.

This clonotype was recorded a few times. The V gene is TRBV7-9, the J gene TRBJ1-1; possibly TRBD1 for D (5 bases). CDR1 is SEHNR and CDR2 is FQNEAQ in the germline V gene (reference sequence). This CDR3 spans 13 amino acids. Trimming took off 1 base at V and 11 bases at J, with 14 bases between the two ends. CDR3 DNA sequence: TGTGCCAGCAGCTTAGGGATAGGGGCGCGGGCTTTCTTT. This gives the protein CASSLGIGARAFF.

This clonotype was observed at least ten times. The genes are TRBV7-3 and TRBJ2-7; a weak D match, TRBD1 (6 bases). The V end was cut by 2 bases, the J end by 2 bases, with 10 bases between. CDR1 is SGHTA, CDR2 FQGTGA, per germline. The length of the CDR3 is 14 residues. The CDR3 is CASSLLAGAYEQYF. The CDR3 nucleotides read TGTGCCAGCAGCTTATTAGCAGGGGCCTACGAGCAGTACTTC.

This clonotype has just a few counts. This chain links TRBV12-3 or TRBV12-4 with TRBJ2-3; the D gene is possibly TRBD1 (5 bases). The V gene lost 8 bases and the J gene lost 5 bases, with 23 bases spanning the gap. This CDR3 contains 16 residues. CDR3 DNA sequence: TGTGCCAGCGAAAGAGGCAGGGCTGCGTTGGAAGATACGCAGTATTTT. Translated: CASERGRAALEDTQYF.

This clonotype was counted between two and nine times. V is TRBV5-1 and J is TRBJ1-1; TRBD1 matches 8 bases. V trimming: 4 bases; J trimming: 7 bases; junction bases outside the gene matches: 6. The CDR3 has 13 residues. Germline CDR1 SGHRS, CDR2 YFSETQ. CDR3 bases: TGCGCCAGCAGCACCGGACAGGGAGGTGAAGCTTTCTTT. Its protein product is CASSTGQGGEAFF.

V usage is TRBV5-6 and J usage is TRBJ2-7, with D unclear. This CDR3 is 14 amino acids long. Germline assignment: CDR1 SGHDT and CDR2 YYEEEE. Trimming removed 1 base at V and 7 bases at J, with 15 bases between. CDR3 loop: CASSLNSFYWEQYV. CDR3 DNA sequence: TGTGCCAGCAGCTTGAACAGCTTCTACTGGGAGCAGTACGTC.

The chain has TRBV19 and TRBJ1-4, with D unresolved. V gave up 4 bases and J gave up 0 bases, with 9 bases separating them. The length of the CDR3 is 15 residues. Germline assignment: CDR1 LNHDA and CDR2 SQIVND (reference sequence). Here the CDR3 reads CASSTPAATNEKLFF. The CDR3 DNA reads as TGTGCCAGTAGTACACCAGCTGCAACTAATGAAAAACTGTTTTTT.

J is TRBJ2-1 and V is TRBV28; weak D call: TRBD2 (6 bases). The length of the CDR3 is 14 residues. Trimming stripped 7 bases from V and 0 bases from J, with 10 bases between. Germline V gene lookup returns CDR1 MDHEN and CDR2 SYDVKM. The CDR3: CASNWDFSYNEQFF. CDR3 coding DNA: TGTGCCAGCAACTGGGACTTCTCCTACAATGAGCAGTTCTTC.

This clonotype was picked up a small number of times. V is TRBV5-4 and J is TRBJ2-7; tentative D call: TRBD2 (5 bases). Germline V gene lookup returns CDR1 SGHNT and CDR2 YYREEE (reference sequence). The CDR3 sequence is 15 residues long. V lost 5 bases, J lost 3 bases, and 18 bases lay in between. The CDR3 is CASRPQPDGDYEQYV. In DNA form, the CDR3 reads TGTGCCAGCAGACCTCAGCCGGACGGGGACTACGAGCAGTACGTC.

The V gene is TRBV6-2 or TRBV6-3, the J gene TRBJ2-3; the D call may be TRBD1 or TRBD2 (5 bases each). Per germline, CDR1 MNHEY and CDR2 SVGEGT. The CDR3 sequence is 17 residues long. V gave up 2 bases and J gave up 2 bases, with 17 bases separating them. The CDR3 here is CASSYQGTEVPTDTQYF. Written as DNA, the CDR3 is TGTGCCAGCAGTTACCAAGGGACGGAAGTTCCCACAGATACGCAGTATTTT.

The V and J genes are TRBV7-6 and TRBJ1-1, with D possibly being TRBD1 (6 bases). The CDR3 consists of 13 residues. Deletions cut 3 bases from V and 3 bases from J, with 8 bases between. CDR1 is SGHVS, CDR2 FNYEAQ, per germline. The CDR3 bases are TGTGCCAGCAGCTTCACAGGGTACACTGAAGCTTTCTTT. Its protein product is CASSFTGYTEAFF.

This chain uses TRBV14 with TRBJ2-1; D assignment may be TRBD1 or TRBD2 (5 bases each). V lost 2 bases to trimming and J lost 13 bases, with 15 bases between them. Germline V gives CDR1 SGHDN, CDR2 FVKESK. The CDR3 is 13 amino acids. The chain's CDR3 is CASSQLWGTFQFF. CDR3 in DNA: TGTGCCAGCAGCCAACTTTGGGGGACGTTTCAGTTCTTC.

The J gene is TRBJ2-5, the V gene TRBV4-3; TRBD2 matches 11 bases. The CDR3 covers 16 residues. The V and J ends lost 2 bases and 3 bases, in that order; junction bases with no gene match: 5. Germline CDR1 and CDR2: LGHNA and YSLEER. The CDR3 loop reads CASSQNQLAGEETQYF. As DNA, the CDR3 is TGCGCCAGCAGCCAAAACCAACTAGCGGGGGAAGAGACCCAGTACTTC.

This clonotype came up a few times. The genes are TRBV10-2 and TRBJ2-5; a possible D gene is TRBD1 (6 bases). The CDR3 spans 16 residues. CDR1 WSHSY and CDR2 SAAADI come from the germline V gene. Trimming removed 3 bases from V and 5 bases from J, with 19 bases in between. CDR3 sequence: CASSESLGAPQETQYF. The CDR3, as DNA: TGCGCCAGCAGTGAATCTTTGGGGGCTCCCCAGGAGACCCAGTACTTC.

This clonotype has more than one count but fewer than ten. The rearrangement uses TRBV12-3 or TRBV12-4 and TRBJ2-7, with D possibly TRBD1 on 6 matching bases. Deletions cut 2 bases from V and 2 bases from J, with 10 bases between. This CDR3 spans 14 amino acids. CDR3 in amino acids: CASSLLTGTYEQYF. The CDR3 coding sequence is TGTGCCAGCAGTTTATTGACAGGAACCTACGAGCAGTACTTC.

This clonotype showed up just a few times. CDR3 residues: CASSLVPGVSNTGELFF. The CDR3 DNA reads TGCGCCAGCAGCTTGGTCCCGGGGGTTTCGAACACCGGGGAGCTGTTTTTT. This sequence joins TRBV5-1 and TRBJ2-2, with D possibly matching TRBD2 (6 bases). The CDR3 spans 17 residues. Germline CDR1 SGHRS, CDR2 YFSETQ. The ends were cut back, 0 bases at V and 0 bases at J, with 12 bases in the middle.

This clonotype has more than one count but fewer than ten. The chain employs TRBV20-1 and TRBJ2-4, with TRBD2 identical over 10 bases. This CDR3 comprises 12 residues. V dropped 5 bases and J dropped 12; count of bases not matched to a gene: 7. Germline lookup yields CDR1 DFQATT and CDR2 SNEGSKA (reference sequence). CDR3 region: CSALPGLATQYF. As DNA, the CDR3 is TGCAGTGCTCTACCGGGACTAGCGACTCAGTACTTC.

This clonotype was counted only a few times. Here the CDR3 reads CASSPWTGALTNYGYTF. The CDR3 nucleotides read TGTGCCAGCAGCCCCTGGACAGGGGCCTTGACTAACTATGGCTACACCTTC. The genes are TRBV7-2 and TRBJ1-2; 9 positions match TRBD1. Germline CDR1 is SGHTA and CDR2 is FQGNSA. The V gene end was trimmed by 5 bases and the J gene end by 0 bases; junction bases not matched to a gene: 10. CDR3 length: 17 residues.

This clonotype appeared a few times. The chain is built from TRBV7-9 and TRBJ1-3; D possibly corresponds to TRBD1 (5 bases). The CDR3 has 14 residues. V was pared by 6 bases and J by 2 bases, with 11 bases between. Germline assignment: CDR1 SEHNR and CDR2 FQNEAQ (reference sequence). The CDR3 bases are TGTGCCAGCAGGCAACCGGGGCCTGGAAACACCATATATTTT. It translates to CASRQPGPGNTIYF.

This clonotype was picked up many times. The chain is built from TRBV7-3 and TRBJ2-1; tentative D call: TRBD1 (6 bases). CDR1 and CDR2 (germline): SGHTA, FQGTGA. The CDR3 totals 17 residues. Between the trimmed V and J ends, which lost 2 bases and 8 bases, there was a span of 22 bases. CDR3 sequence: CASSLALRGRVGDEQFF. The CDR3, as DNA: TGTGCCAGCAGCTTAGCCCTCAGGGGCCGTGTTGGAGATGAGCAGTTCTTC.

This chain uses TRBV7-2 with TRBJ2-5, with no clear D. Per the germline V gene, CDR1 is SGHTA and CDR2 is FQGNSA. The V gene lost 0 bases and the J gene lost 5 bases, with 19 bases spanning the gap. This CDR3 spans 17 amino acids. In nucleotides, the CDR3 is TGTGCCAGCAGCTTAGCGATCCTTGCAACCCCCCGTGAGACCCAGTACTTC. It is translated as CASSLAILATPRETQYF.

This clonotype was seen at least ten times. The J gene is TRBJ2-1, the V gene TRBV7-2; 8 bases map to TRBD2. This CDR3 region has 15 residues. Germline assignment: CDR1 SGHTA and CDR2 FQGNSA. The V and J ends lost 3 bases and 5 bases, in that order; junction bases with no gene match: 6. Written as DNA, the CDR3 is TGTGCCAGCAGCTTTGGGGCGGGGGGAAACAATGAGCAGTTCTTC. It translates to CASSFGAGGNNEQFF.

J is TRBJ1-5 and V is TRBV6-5; a possible D gene is TRBD1 (6 bases). Germline values: CDR1 MNHEY, CDR2 SVGAGI. The CDR3 runs to 16 residues. The V end lost 4 bases, the J end lost 5 bases, and 18 bases lay between the germline ends. The CDR3 bases are TGTGCCAGCAGTTCTCTCCAGGGGCCTTTGTATCAGCCCCAGCATTTT. Protein sequence: CASSSLQGPLYQPQHF.

This clonotype was counted ten times or more. The chain employs TRBV12-3 or TRBV12-4 and TRBJ2-7; 9 nucleotides line up with TRBD1. Trimming at V came to 8 bases and at J to 7 bases, leaving 12 bases not matched to a gene. The CDR3 is made up of 14 amino acids. CDR3 region: CASRSGTGSGEQYF. The CDR3 DNA reads as TGTGCCAGCCGTTCCGGGACAGGGTCGGGAGAGCAGTACTTC.

This clonotype appeared many times. The chain is built from TRBV12-3 or TRBV12-4 and TRBJ2-1; 10 nucleotides agree with TRBD2. The V gene end was trimmed by 3 bases and the J gene end by 7 bases; junction bases not matched to a gene: 9. This CDR3 spans 16 amino acids. As DNA, the CDR3 is TGTGCCAGCAGTTTGAGTAGCGGGGGGCCGGGGAATGAGCAGTTCTTC. It yields the protein CASSLSSGGPGNEQFF.

CDR3 in amino acids: CASSFGLNEQFF. The CDR3 DNA follows: TGTGCCAGCAGTTTTGGTCTTAATGAGCAGTTCTTC. The chain couples TRBV28 to TRBJ2-1, with D uncertain. This CDR3 comprises 12 residues. V gave up 3 bases and J gave up 7 bases, with 7 bases separating them. Germline CDR1 and CDR2: MDHEN and SYDVKM. The full variable domain, its missing parts supplied by reference TRBV28 and TRBJ2-1, is DVKVTQSSRYLVKRTGEKVFLECVQDMDHENMFWYRQDPGLGLRLIYFSYDVKMKEKGDIPEGYSVSREKKERFSLILESASTNQTSMYLCASSFGLNEQFFGPGTRLTVL.

This clonotype was observed at least ten times. J is TRBJ1-2 and V is TRBV12-3 or TRBV12-4, with 7 bases matching TRBD1. This CDR3 is 13 amino acids long. Unmatched junction bases numbered 4, after V lost 5 bases and J lost 4 bases. This chain's CDR3 is CASSPDRSYGYTF. The CDR3 region has the DNA TGTGCCAGCAGTCCGGACAGGTCCTATGGCTACACCTTC.

This clonotype was counted only a few times. The chain combines TRBV20-1 with TRBJ2-2; 9 positions agree with TRBD1. The germline CDR1 and CDR2 sequences are DFQATT and SNEGSKA (reference sequence). Trimming at V came to 7 bases and at J to 6 bases, leaving 6 bases not matched to a gene. The CDR3 has 13 amino acids. The CDR3 sequence is CSGDREGSGELFF. The CDR3 coding sequence is TGCAGTGGGGACAGGGAGGGGTCCGGGGAGCTGTTTTTT.

Only a few counts were recorded for this clonotype. The chain carries TRBV20-1 and TRBJ2-3; 12 nucleotides agree with TRBD2. Unmatched junction bases numbered 10, after V lost 3 bases and J lost 0 bases. The CDR3 length is 18 residues. CDR1 and CDR2 (germline): DFQATT, SNEGSKA (reference sequence). The CDR3 here is CSARASGGARISTDTQYF. CDR3 bases: TGCAGTGCTAGGGCTAGCGGGGGGGCCCGAATAAGCACAGATACGCAGTATTTT.